The entry that follows covers one TCR beta chain sequence. Its target is not known. This record belongs to a study of cytomegalovirus exposure and HLA in healthy donors. Study context: Falling in the Caucasian-associated ancestry cluster were about 82% of 398 genotyped donors. Study results and limitations: It has been reported that TCR beta sequences accurately predicted the HLA-A and HLA-B alleles of most subjects. Per a prior analysis, the majority of TCR beta V segments were productive roughly 90% or roughly 30% of the time.

The PCR used 60 Vbeta and 13 Jbeta primers. The data were produced by immunoSEQ multiplex PCR, yet TCRdb's version contains in-frame clones alone and is incomplete. The sample holds about 140,000 clones, around three quarters seen once. This TCR was sampled from a man in his late teens or twenties in good health and CMV-seronegative. The material sequenced was PBMCs.

The CDR3 DNA is TGTGCCAGCAGCTTAGTATCCGTTTCGGGATCACCCCTCCACTTT. As protein: CASSLVSVSGSPLHF. The rearrangement links TRBV7-6 to TRBJ1-6; D gene ambiguous. The CDR3 covers 15 residues. Trimming shortened V by 1 base and J by 10 bases, and 14 bases separated the two germline ends. Germline V gives CDR1 SGHVS, CDR2 FNYEAQ.